These T cell receptor beta chains were read from a single sample in a study of blood T cell repertoires in COVID-19. Assay used: immunoSEQ multiplex PCR; TCRdb lists only in-frame clones, some missing. The sample contains under 300,000 clones, about 85% of which appear only once. Material: peripheral blood. Source of these receptors: a man in his fifties or sixties who had recovered from COVID-19. CDR3s include the opening cysteine and the closing phenylalanine or tryptophan. A D gene is named only where the DNA matches it firmly. The size of a clone is reported for some rows only, either as once, few or many, or as a class for expanded clones.

TRBV7-9,-,-,TRBJ2-5,TGTGCCAGCAGCTTGCTGGCCGGGGAGACCCAGTACTTC,CASSLLAGETQYF
TRBV19,-,-,TRBJ1-4,TGTGCCAGTAGTACCGCGGGAGGCCTCGAAAAACTGTTTTTT,CASSTAGGLEKLFF
TRBV19,-,-,TRBJ2-6,TGTGCCAGTACCTCCACGGGGGGCTATCGGGCCAACGTCCTGACTTTC,CASTSTGGYRANVLTF
TRBV7-9,-,TRBD1,TRBJ1-1,TGTGCCAGCAGCTTAGCCCAGGGGGCGGACACTGAAGCTTTCTTT,CASSLAQGADTEAFF
TRBV7-8,-,TRBD1,TRBJ1-1,TGTGCCAGCAGCTTGGGACAGTCCATCAACACTGAAGCTTTCTTT,CASSLGQSINTEAFF
TRBV2,few,-,TRBJ1-1,TGTGCCAGCAGGAAAGAGGGGAACACTGAAGCTTTCTTT,CASRKEGNTEAFF
TRBV6-6,-,-,TRBJ1-4,TGTGCCAGCAGTTACCGGGACAAGCATGAAAAACTGTTTTTT,CASSYRDKHEKLFF
TRBV28,-,TRBD1,TRBJ2-3,TGTGCCAGCAGTTTATCGGGGACAGGGCTTAGCACAGATACGCAGTATTTT,CASSLSGTGLSTDTQYF
TRBV6-5,-,-,TRBJ2-7,TGTGCCAGCAGTTACACCTGGGGGCCTACCTACGAGCAGTACTTC,CASSYTWGPTYEQYF
TRBV5-1,-,-,TRBJ1-1,TGCGCCAGCAGCTCGCGGGGCTCCCTAAACACTGAAGCTTTCTTT,CASSSRGSLNTEAFF
TRBV24-1,-,TRBD2,TRBJ2-1,TGTGCCACTAGTAGCGGGGGAGCGTCGAGCTCCTACAATGAGCAGTTCTTC,CATSSGGASSSYNEQFF
TRBV30,-,-,TRBJ1-1,TGTGCCTGGGGGGACAAGACCCCCTCAGGAGCTTTCTTT,CAWGDKTPSGAFF
TRBV6-2/TRBV6-3,-,-,TRBJ1-2,TGTGCCAGCAGTTACTCGCCGGGATTTGTCTATGGCTACACCTTC,CASSYSPGFVYGYTF
TRBV5-6,-,-,TRBJ2-1,TGTGCCAGCAGCTCACGGGGGAGCTCCTACAATGAGCAGTTCTTC,CASSSRGSSYNEQFF
TRBV5-1,-,-,TRBJ1-2,TGCGCCAGCAACGTCGGGGAGGGGAACTATGGCTACACCTTC,CASNVGEGNYGYTF
TRBV9,-,-,TRBJ2-3,TGTGCCAGCAGCTTCTCCACAGATACGCAGTATTTT,CASSFSTDTQYF
TRBV5-5,-,TRBD1,TRBJ1-2,TGTGCCAGCAGCTTGGCCCCGGGACAGCTTAACTATGGCTACACCTTC,CASSLAPGQLNYGYTF
TRBV10-2,-,-,TRBJ1-1,TGCGCCAGCAAAACCTCGGGAGGGATGAACACTGAAGCTTTCTTT,CASKTSGGMNTEAFF
TRBV18,-,-,TRBJ2-7,TGTGCCAGCTCCCCGATTCGGGGCGAGCAGTACTTC,CASSPIRGEQYF
TRBV11-2,-,-,TRBJ1-6,TGTGCCAGCAGCTTAGAGGAGAATTCACCCCTCCACTTT,CASSLEENSPLHF
TRBV5-1,-,-,TRBJ1-2,TGCGCCAGCAGCTTGGGAGGCGGGAGCGGCTATGGCTACACCTTC,CASSLGGGSGYGYTF
TRBV19,once,-,TRBJ1-1,TGTGCCAGTATAGCCGCCCAGGGTTACACTGAAGCTTTCTTT,CASIAAQGYTEAFF
TRBV27,-,-,TRBJ2-2,TGTGCCAGCAGTTTGGCGGCTGGGTTTGTCAAAACCGGGGAGCTGTTTTTT,CASSLAAGFVKTGELFF
TRBV4-1,-,-,TRBJ2-3,TGCGCCAGCAGCCAAGAGGGGGCTCTTAGCGGGGATACGCAGTATTTT,CASSQEGALSGDTQYF
TRBV2,-,-,TRBJ2-1,TGTGCCAGCAGTCGCGGGGGGTTCGGGACAGGGCAGAATGAGCAGTTCTTC,CASSRGGFGTGQNEQFF
TRBV6-2/TRBV6-3,-,-,TRBJ2-7,TGTGCCAGCAGTTACTCTAGCACCCTCGAGCAGTACTTC,CASSYSSTLEQYF
TRBV5-6,few,TRBD1,TRBJ2-2,TGTGCCAGCAGCTACCCCGGGACAGGGGCAGGGGAGCTGTTTTTT,CASSYPGTGAGELFF
TRBV19,once,TRBD1,TRBJ2-6,TGTGCCAGTAGTCGACAGGGGTTTGGGGCCAACGTCCTGACTTTC,CASSRQGFGANVLTF
TRBV5-1,-,-,TRBJ2-7,TGCGCCAGCAGCTTTAACCAGGCCTACGAGCAGTACTTC,CASSFNQAYEQYF
TRBV18,-,-,TRBJ1-6,TGTGCCAGCTCACCTATGACAGTCCTTAATTCACCCCTCCACTTT,CASSPMTVLNSPLHF
TRBV30,-,-,TRBJ1-2,TGTGCCGCCCCCCGGGAGCTATGGGGCTACACCTTC,CAAPRELWGYTF
TRBV3-1/TRBV3-2,-,-,TRBJ1-6,TGTGCCAGCAGCCAAGTCAGGTCACCCCTCCACTTT,CASSQVRSPLHF
TRBV5-1,-,-,TRBJ1-5,TGCGCCAGCAGCATTGAGGGTGGTCAGCCCCAGCATTTT,CASSIEGGQPQHF
TRBV28,-,TRBD1,TRBJ1-6,TGTGCCAGCAGTTTATGGGGACAGGGGTATTCACCCCTCCACTTT,CASSLWGQGYSPLHF
TRBV28,-,-,TRBJ2-2,TGTGCCAGCAGCCCCGCGGGCAGGTCGAACACCGGGGAGCTGTTTTTT,CASSPAGRSNTGELFF
TRBV27,-,-,TRBJ1-3,TGTGCCAGCAGTCGGGTGGGGGGGCTTCCCGGAAACACCATATATTTT,CASSRVGGLPGNTIYF
TRBV11-2,-,-,TRBJ1-1,TGTGCCAGCAGAAACCGGATAGGGGAGGGCATGAACACTGAAGCTTTCTTT,CASRNRIGEGMNTEAFF
TRBV2,-,-,TRBJ2-7,TGTGCCAGCACTACCAAACTCGGACAGTACGAGCAGTACTTC,CASTTKLGQYEQYF
TRBV19,-,TRBD1,TRBJ2-2,TGTGCCAGTCTCGGGACAGCCGCGAACACCGGGGAGCTGTTTTTT,CASLGTAANTGELFF
TRBV7-9,few,-,TRBJ1-1,TGTGCCAGCAGCAAAGCAGGGGTTGCGACTGAAGCTTTCTTT,CASSKAGVATEAFF
TRBV9,-,TRBD1,TRBJ2-1,TGTGCCAGCAGCCAGGAGTCAGGGGGCGCGGTGGATGAGCAGTTCTTC,CASSQESGGAVDEQFF
TRBV5-4,many,-,TRBJ1-2,TGTGCCAGCAGCTTGGAGAGATCTAACTATGGCTACACCTTC,CASSLERSNYGYTF
TRBV27,-,-,TRBJ2-2,TGTGCCAGCAGTTTATCGAGGGCCCTCGCGAACACCGGGGAGCTGTTTTTT,CASSLSRALANTGELFF
TRBV6-5,-,-,TRBJ2-7,TGTGCCAGCAGCTATCAGGCCCCTTTCTCCTACGAGCAGTACTTC,CASSYQAPFSYEQYF
TRBV5-1,-,TRBD1,TRBJ1-1,TGCGCCAGCAGCTTTGGACAGGGCACTGAAGCTTTCTTT,CASSFGQGTEAFF